The clone carrying this T cell receptor beta chain appeared a single time. This sample was taken from a study of blood T cell repertoires in COVID-19. Germline CDR1 and CDR2: SGHRS and YFSETQ. V dropped 0 bases and J dropped 7; count of bases not matched to a gene: 15. The CDR3 is made up of 18 amino acids. TCRdb's copy holds only in-frame clones and misses some; the assay was immunoSEQ multiplex PCR. The sample yields approximately 200,000 clones, over 75% seen once. Sequenced input: peripheral blood. The chain is built from TRBV5-1 and TRBJ1-2; 10 bases align to TRBD1. The sequence derives from a man between 60 and 75 years old with acute or convalescent COVID-19. DNA of the CDR3: TGCGCCAGCAGCTTGGCCCTCGGACGTAGACAGGGGGCAACTGGCTACACCTTC. Its protein is CASSLALGRRQGATGYTF.